The T cell receptor beta chain described here comes from a study of Tregs in tolerant kidney transplant recipients. The table came from immunoSEQ multiplex PCR; TCRdb's copy has only in-frame clones and leaves some out. The sample shows roughly 120,000 clones, roughly 93% of them seen only once. This receptor was obtained from a human donor in good health. Sequencing was carried out using CD4+ T cells from blood.

The CDR3 DNA reads as TGTGCCAGCAGTTACGGGGGGCTCAGTCAGCCCCAGCATTTT. This codes for CASSYGGLSQPQHF. V and J are TRBV6-5 and TRBJ1-5; a weak D match, TRBD1 (6 bases). Trimming cost V 2 bases and J 6 bases, with 11 bases left between them. Looked up from germline, CDR1 is MNHEY and CDR2 is SVGAGI. This CDR3 contains 14 residues.